This T cell receptor (beta chain) was found in a study of OX40 agonist ivuxolimab in advanced cancers. Study-level background: The treatment was a fully human IgG2 OX40 agonist, ivuxolimab. Patients assigned to dose escalation were diagnosed with hepatocellular carcinoma, melanoma, renal cell or head and neck cancer.

Study conclusions and caveats: Clones of CD4+ and CD8+ blood T cells grew by week 6 at doses of 0.1 to 3.0 mg/kg. Which antigen the expanded peripheral T cells recognized is unknown.

Libraries were prepared by immunoSEQ multiplex PCR; TCRdb keeps only in-frame clonotypes and omits some of them. The data contain 66,000 or so clones, around 87% of them seen just once; the ten biggest clones take up 2% to 2.5%. CDR3 length equals 14 residues. CDR1 is SQVTM and CDR2 is ANQGSEA in the germline V gene. After removal of 3 bases from V and 4 bases from J, the junction contained 6 bases not matched to a gene. On this clone itself: Its cognate antigen is unknown.

The chain uses TRBV29-1 and TRBJ2-5; 9 nucleotides align to TRBD1. This clonotype originated in an adult with an advanced solid tumor such as melanoma, head and neck, liver or kidney cancer. The material sequenced was CD4+ or CD8+ T cells sorted from blood, taken in a trial of the OX40 agonist ivuxolimab. This CDR3 is CSVEDRGTGETQYF. CDR3 nucleotides: TGCAGCGTTGAGGACAGGGGAACAGGAGAGACCCAGTACTTC.